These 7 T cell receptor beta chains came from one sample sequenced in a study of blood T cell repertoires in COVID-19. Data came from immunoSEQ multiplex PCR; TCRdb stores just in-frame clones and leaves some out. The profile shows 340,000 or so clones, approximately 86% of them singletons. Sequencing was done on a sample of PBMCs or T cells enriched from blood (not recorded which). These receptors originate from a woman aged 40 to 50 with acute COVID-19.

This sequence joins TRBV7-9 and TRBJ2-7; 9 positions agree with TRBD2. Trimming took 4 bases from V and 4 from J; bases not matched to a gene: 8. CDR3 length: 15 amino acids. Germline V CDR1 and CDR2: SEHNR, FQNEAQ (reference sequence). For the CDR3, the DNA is TGTGCCAGCAGCTCAGGGACTAGCAGTACTTACGAGCAGTACTTC. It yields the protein CASSSGTSSTYEQYF.

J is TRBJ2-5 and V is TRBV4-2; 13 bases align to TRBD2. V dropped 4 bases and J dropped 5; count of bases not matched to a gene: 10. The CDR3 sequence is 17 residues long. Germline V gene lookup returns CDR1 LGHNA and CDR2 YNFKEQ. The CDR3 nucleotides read TGTGCCAGCAGCCTAACCGGGACTAGCGGGACCCGCGAGACCCAGTACTTC. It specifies CASSLTGTSGTRETQYF.

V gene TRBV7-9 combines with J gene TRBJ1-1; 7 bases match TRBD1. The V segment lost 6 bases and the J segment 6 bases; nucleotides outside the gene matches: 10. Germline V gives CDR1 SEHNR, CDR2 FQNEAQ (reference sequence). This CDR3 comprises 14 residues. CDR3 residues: CASRRDRATPEAFF. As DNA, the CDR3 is TGTGCCAGCAGACGAGACAGGGCGACGCCTGAAGCTTTCTTT.

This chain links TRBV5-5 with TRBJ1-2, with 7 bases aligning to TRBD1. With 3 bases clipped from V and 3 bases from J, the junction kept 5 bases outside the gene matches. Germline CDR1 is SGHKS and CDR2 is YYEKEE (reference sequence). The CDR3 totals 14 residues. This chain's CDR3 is CASSSSGGHYGYTF. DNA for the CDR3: TGTGCCAGCAGCTCGTCAGGGGGACACTATGGCTACACCTTC. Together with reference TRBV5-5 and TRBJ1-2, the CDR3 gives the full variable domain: DAGVTQSPTHLIKTRGQQVTLRCSPISGHKSVSWYQQVLGQGPQFIFQYYEKEERGRGNFPDRFSARQFPNYSSELNVNALLLGDSALYLCASSSSGGHYGYTFGSGTRLTVV.

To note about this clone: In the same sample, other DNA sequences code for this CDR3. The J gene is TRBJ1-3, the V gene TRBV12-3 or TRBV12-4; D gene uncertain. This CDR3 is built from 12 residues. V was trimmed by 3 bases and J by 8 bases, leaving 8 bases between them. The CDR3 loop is CASSFFPDTIYF. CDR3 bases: TGTGCCAGCAGTTTCTTCCCCGACACCATATATTTT.

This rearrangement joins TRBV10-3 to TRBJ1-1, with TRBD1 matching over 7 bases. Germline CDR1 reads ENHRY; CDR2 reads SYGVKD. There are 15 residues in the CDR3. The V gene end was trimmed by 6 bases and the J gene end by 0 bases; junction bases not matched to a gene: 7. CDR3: CAISGGGQLNTEAFF. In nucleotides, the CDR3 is TGTGCCATCAGCGGAGGGGGACAGTTGAACACTGAAGCTTTCTTT.

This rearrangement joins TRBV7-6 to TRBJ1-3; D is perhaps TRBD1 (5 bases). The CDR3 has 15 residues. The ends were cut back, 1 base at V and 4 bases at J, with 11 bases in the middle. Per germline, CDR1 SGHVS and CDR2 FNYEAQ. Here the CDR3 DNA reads TGTGCCAGCAGCTTAGTATCGGGGGTAGGAAACACCATATATTTT. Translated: CASSLVSGVGNTIYF.